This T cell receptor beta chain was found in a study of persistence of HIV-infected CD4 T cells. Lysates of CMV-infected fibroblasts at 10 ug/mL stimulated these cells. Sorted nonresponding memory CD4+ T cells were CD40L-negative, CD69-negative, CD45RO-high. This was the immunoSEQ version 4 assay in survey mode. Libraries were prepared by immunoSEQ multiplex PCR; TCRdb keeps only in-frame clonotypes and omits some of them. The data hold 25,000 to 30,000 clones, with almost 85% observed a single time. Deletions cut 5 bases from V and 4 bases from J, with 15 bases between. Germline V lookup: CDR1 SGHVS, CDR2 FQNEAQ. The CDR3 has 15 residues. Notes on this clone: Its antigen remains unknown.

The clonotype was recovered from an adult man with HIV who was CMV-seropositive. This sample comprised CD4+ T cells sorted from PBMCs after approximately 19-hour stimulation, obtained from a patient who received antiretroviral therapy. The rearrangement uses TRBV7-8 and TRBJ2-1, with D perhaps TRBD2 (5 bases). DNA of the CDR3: TGTGCCAGCAGCACGTCCTTCGGGGAGTACAATGAGCAGTTCTTC. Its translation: CASSTSFGEYNEQFF.